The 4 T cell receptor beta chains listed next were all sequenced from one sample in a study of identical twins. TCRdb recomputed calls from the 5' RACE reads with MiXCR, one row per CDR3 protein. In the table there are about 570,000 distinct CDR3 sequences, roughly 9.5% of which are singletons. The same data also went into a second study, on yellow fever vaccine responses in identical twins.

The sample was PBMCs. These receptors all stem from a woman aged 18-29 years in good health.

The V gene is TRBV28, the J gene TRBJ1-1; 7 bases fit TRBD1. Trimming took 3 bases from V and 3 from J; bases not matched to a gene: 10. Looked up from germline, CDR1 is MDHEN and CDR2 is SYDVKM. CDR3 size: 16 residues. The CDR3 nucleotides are TGTGCCAGCAGTTTGAAGGTGACAGGGATGTACACTGAAGCTTTCTTT. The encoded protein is CASSLKVTGMYTEAFF.

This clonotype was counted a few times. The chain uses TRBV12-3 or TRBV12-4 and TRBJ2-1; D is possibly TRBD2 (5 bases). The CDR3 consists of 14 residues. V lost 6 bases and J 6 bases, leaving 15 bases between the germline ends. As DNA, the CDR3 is TGTGCCAGCAGCAGGCCCGGGGTTTTCAATGAGCAGTTCTTC. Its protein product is CASSRPGVFNEQFF.

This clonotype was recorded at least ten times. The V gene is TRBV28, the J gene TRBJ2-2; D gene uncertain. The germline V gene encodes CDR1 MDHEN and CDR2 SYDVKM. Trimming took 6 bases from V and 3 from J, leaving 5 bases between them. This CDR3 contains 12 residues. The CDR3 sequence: CASRVDTGELFF. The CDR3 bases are TGTGCCAGCAGGGTAGACACCGGGGAGCTGTTTTTT. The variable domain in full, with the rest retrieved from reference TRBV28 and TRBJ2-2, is DVKVTQSSRYLVKRTGEKVFLECVQDMDHENMFWYRQDPGLGLRLIYFSYDVKMKEKGDIPEGYSVSREKKERFSLILESASTNQTSMYLCASRVDTGELFFGEGSRLTVL.

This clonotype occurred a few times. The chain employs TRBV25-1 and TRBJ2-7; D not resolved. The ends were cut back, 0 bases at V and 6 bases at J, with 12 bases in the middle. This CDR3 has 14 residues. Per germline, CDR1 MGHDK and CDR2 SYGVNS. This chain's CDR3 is CASSEYNPTAEQYF. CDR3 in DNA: TGTGCCAGCAGTGAATACAACCCCACGGCCGAGCAGTACTTC.